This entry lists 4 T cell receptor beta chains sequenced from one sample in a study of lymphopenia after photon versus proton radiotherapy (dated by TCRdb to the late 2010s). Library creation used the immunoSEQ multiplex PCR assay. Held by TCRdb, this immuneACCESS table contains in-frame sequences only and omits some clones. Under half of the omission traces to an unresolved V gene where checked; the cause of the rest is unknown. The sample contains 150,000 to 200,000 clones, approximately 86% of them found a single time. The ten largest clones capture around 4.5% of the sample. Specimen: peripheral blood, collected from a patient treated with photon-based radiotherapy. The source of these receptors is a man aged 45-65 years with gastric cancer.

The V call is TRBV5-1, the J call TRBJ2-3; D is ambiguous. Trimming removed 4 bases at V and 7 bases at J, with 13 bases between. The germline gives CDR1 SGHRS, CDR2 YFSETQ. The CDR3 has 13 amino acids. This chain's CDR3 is CASSQSTSYTQYF. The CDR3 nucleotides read TGCGCCAGCAGCCAGTCGACCAGTTATACGCAGTATTTT.

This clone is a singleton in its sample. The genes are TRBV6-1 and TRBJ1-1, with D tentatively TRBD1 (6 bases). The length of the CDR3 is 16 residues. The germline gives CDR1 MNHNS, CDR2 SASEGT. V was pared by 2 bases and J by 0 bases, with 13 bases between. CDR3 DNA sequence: TGTGCCAGCAGTGAAATAAGGGAGGGGGTGAACACTGAAGCTTTCTTT. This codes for CASSEIREGVNTEAFF.

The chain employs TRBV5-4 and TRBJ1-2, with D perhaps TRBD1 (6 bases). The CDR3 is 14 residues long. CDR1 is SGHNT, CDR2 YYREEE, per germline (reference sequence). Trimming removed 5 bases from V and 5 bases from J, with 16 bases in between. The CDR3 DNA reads TGTGCCAGCAGTTATTCAGGGGCGCCTTATGGCTACACCTTC. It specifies CASSYSGAPYGYTF.

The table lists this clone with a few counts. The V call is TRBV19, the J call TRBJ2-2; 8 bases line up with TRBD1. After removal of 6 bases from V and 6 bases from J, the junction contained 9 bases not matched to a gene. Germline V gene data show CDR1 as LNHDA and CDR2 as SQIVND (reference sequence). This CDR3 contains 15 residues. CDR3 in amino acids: CASSMGQDMSGELFF. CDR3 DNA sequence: TGTGCCAGTAGCATGGGACAGGACATGTCCGGGGAGCTGTTTTTT.